This passage covers 7 T cell receptor beta chains from one sample sequenced in a study of T cells in Graves' hyperthyroidism and ophthalmopathy. It was RNA transcripts that yielded the amplified TCR beta CDR3 regions. Primed by the HTBI set, a first-round RT-PCR was run on the TCR CDR3. TCRdb re-derived calls from the multiplex PCR reads in MiXCR, one entry per CDR3 protein. The sample lists more than 350,000 distinct CDR3 sequences, around 15% occurring once. Specimen: blood. The receptors here all came from a woman aged 30 to 39 with Graves' ophthalmopathy.

In its sample, this clonotype was seen a few times. V is TRBV9 and J is TRBJ1-2, with 7 bases identical to TRBD1. This CDR3 is 15 amino acids long. CDR1 SGDLS and CDR2 YYNGEE come from the germline V gene. The V segment lost 3 bases and the J segment 4 bases; nucleotides outside the gene matches: 9. The CDR3 coding sequence is TGTGCCAGCAGCGACCGACAGGGATCCTCCTATGGCTACACCTTC. It is translated as CASSDRQGSSYGYTF.

This clonotype has at least ten counts. The chain carries TRBV6-5 and TRBJ2-3, with TRBD2 identical over 10 bases. CDR1 and CDR2 from the germline V gene are MNHEY and SVGAGI. After removal of 0 bases from V and 0 bases from J, the junction contained 9 bases not matched to a gene. This CDR3 is built from 19 residues. The DNA for the CDR3 is TGTGCCAGCAGTTACTCGATTATTAGCGGGGGGAGAAGCACAGATACGCAGTATTTT. Its protein product is CASSYSIISGGRSTDTQYF.

This sequence joins TRBV20-1 and TRBJ1-3; TRBD1 matches 7 bases. Unmatched junction bases numbered 14, after V lost 3 bases and J lost 3 bases. The CDR3 spans 17 residues. Germline assignment: CDR1 DFQATT and CDR2 SNEGSKA (reference sequence). CDR3 sequence reads: CSASPPLQGYDGNTIYF. The CDR3 DNA follows: TGCAGTGCTAGCCCCCCTTTACAGGGGTACGATGGAAACACCATATATTTT.

On this clonotype itself: One junction end does not reproduce the germline sequence, and a read error may be involved. The CDR3 loop is CASSRGNTAKNEELFF. The CDR3 DNA reads TGTGCCAGCAGTCGGGGGAACACGGCAAAGAATGAAGAACTGTTTTTT. The J gene is TRBJ1-4, the V gene TRBV7-9; a possible D gene is TRBD1 (5 bases). The CDR3 is 16 amino acids. CDR1 and CDR2 from the germline V gene are SEHNR and FQNEAQ (reference sequence).

There are many counts of this clonotype. The rearrangement links TRBV20-1 to TRBJ1-1; TRBD1 aligns across 9 bases. The J segment lost 3 bases and the V segment lost 6 bases, leaving 11 bases of the junction unmatched. The CDR3 sequence is 15 residues long. CDR1 is DFQATT, CDR2 SNEGSKA, per germline (reference sequence). The CDR3 reads CSAKRQGGGDTEAFF. CDR3 nucleotide sequence: TGCAGTGCCAAAAGACAGGGGGGGGGGGACACTGAAGCTTTCTTT.

This clonotype was counted ten times or more. In DNA form, the CDR3 reads TGTGCCATCAGTGATTACGTGGAGGGACAGGTTCTCTACGAGCAGTACTTC. Translated: CAISDYVEGQVLYEQYF. The V and J genes are TRBV10-3 and TRBJ2-7, with 8 nucleotides matching TRBD1. Trimming removed 3 bases from V and 3 bases from J; junction bases left unmatched: 13. This CDR3 is 17 amino acids long. Germline V gene lookup returns CDR1 ENHRY and CDR2 SYGVKD.

This clonotype occurred many times. V gene TRBV28 combines with J gene TRBJ2-7; tentatively, D is TRBD1 (6 bases). The germline V and J ends were trimmed by 3 bases and 1 base, with 10 bases remaining between them. The CDR3 consists of 14 residues. Germline CDR1 is MDHEN and CDR2 is SYDVKM. In DNA form, the CDR3 reads TGTGCCAGCAGTTTCGCGGACAGTTCCTACGAGCAGTACTTC. Protein sequence: CASSFADSSYEQYF.